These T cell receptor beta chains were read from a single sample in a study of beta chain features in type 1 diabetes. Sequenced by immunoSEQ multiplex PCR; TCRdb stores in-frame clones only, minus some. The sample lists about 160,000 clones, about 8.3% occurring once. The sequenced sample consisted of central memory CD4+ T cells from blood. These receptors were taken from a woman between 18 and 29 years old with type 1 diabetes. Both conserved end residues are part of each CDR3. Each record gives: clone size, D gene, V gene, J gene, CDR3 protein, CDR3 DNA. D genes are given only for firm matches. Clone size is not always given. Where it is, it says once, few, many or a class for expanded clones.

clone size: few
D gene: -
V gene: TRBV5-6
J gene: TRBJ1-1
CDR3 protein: CASSVDRAHEAFF
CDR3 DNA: TGTGCCAGCAGCGTTGACAGAGCCCATGAAGCTTTCTTT

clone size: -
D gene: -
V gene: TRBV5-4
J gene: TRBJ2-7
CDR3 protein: CASSLGTGPYEQYF
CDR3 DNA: TGTGCCAGCAGCTTAGGTACAGGGCCCTACGAGCAGTACTTC

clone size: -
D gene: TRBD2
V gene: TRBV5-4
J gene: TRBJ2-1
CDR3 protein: CASSEGLAQIGEQFF
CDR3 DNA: TGTGCCAGCAGTGAGGGACTAGCACAAATAGGGGAGCAGTTCTTC

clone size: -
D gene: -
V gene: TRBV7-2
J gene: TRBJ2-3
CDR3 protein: CASSFGGGTQYF
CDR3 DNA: TGTGCCAGCAGCTTTGGAGGTGGGACGCAGTATTTT

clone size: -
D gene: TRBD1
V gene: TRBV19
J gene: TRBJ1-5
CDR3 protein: CASSNGATGGAYQPQHF
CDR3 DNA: TGTGCCAGTAGTAATGGTGCGACAGGGGGCGCGTACCAGCCCCAGCATTTT

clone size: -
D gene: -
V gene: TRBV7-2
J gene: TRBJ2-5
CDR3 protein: CASSPPSETQYF
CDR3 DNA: TGTGCCAGCAGCCCCCCCTCTGAGACCCAGTACTTC

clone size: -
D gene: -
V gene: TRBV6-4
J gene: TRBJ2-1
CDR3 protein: CASSVSMGGGNEQFF
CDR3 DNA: TGTGCCAGCAGTGTCTCCATGGGGGGAGGCAATGAGCAGTTCTTC

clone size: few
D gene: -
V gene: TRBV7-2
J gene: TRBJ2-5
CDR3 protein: CASTQSGSETQYF
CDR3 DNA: TGTGCCAGCACCCAAAGCGGGTCGGAGACCCAGTACTTC

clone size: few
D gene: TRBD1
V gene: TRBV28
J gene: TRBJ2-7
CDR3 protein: CATNTGTGDHEQYF
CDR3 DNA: TGTGCCACGAATACCGGGACAGGGGACCACGAGCAGTACTTC

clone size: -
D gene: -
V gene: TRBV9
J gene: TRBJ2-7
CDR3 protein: CASSVNRDGEQYF
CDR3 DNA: TGTGCCAGCAGCGTAAACAGGGACGGCGAGCAGTACTTC

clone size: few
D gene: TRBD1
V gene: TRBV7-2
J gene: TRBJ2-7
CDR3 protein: CASIPSTGGVYEQYF
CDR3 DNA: TGTGCCAGCATCCCAAGTACAGGGGGCGTCTACGAGCAGTACTTC

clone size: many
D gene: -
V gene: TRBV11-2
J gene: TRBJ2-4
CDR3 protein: CASSGGLAKNIQYF
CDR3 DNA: TGTGCCAGCAGCGGCGGACTAGCCAAAAACATTCAGTACTTC

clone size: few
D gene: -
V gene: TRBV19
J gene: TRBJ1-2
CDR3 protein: CASSIQGRVLYGYTF
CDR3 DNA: TGTGCCAGTAGTATTCAGGGCAGGGTCCTCTATGGCTACACCTTC

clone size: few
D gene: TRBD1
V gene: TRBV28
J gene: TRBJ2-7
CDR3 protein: CASSPLGQGSYEQYF
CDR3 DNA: TGTGCCAGCAGCCCTCTGGGACAGGGTTCCTACGAGCAGTACTTC

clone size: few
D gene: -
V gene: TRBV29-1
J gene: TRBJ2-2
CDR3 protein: CSGQVTGELFF
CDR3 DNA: TGCAGCGGCCAGGTCACCGGGGAGCTGTTTTTT

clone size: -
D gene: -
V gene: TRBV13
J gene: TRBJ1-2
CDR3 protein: CASSPLQGGNYGYTF
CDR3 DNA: TGTGCCAGCAGCCCCCTTCAGGGTGGAAACTATGGCTACACCTTC

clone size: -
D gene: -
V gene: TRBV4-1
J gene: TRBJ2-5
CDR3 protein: CASSSSGSETQYF
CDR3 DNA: TGCGCCAGCAGCTCCTCCGGGTCGGAGACCCAGTACTTC

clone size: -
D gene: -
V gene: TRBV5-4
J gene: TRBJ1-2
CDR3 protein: CASSLAVRGAGSYGYTF
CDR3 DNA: TGTGCCAGCAGCTTGGCAGTTCGGGGGGCCGGATCTTATGGCTACACCTTC

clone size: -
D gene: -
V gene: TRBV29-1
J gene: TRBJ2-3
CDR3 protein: CSVLIPGDTQYF
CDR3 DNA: TGCAGCGTTCTGATCCCAGGGGATACGCAGTATTTT

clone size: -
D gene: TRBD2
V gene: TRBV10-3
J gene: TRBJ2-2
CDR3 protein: CATRPSGLGGELFF
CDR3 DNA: TGTGCCACCCGGCCTAGCGGGTTGGGCGGGGAGCTGTTTTTT

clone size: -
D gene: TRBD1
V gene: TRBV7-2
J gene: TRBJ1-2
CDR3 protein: CASSLDRGNGGYTF
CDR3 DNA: TGTGCCAGCAGCTTAGACAGGGGGAACGGTGGCTACACCTTC

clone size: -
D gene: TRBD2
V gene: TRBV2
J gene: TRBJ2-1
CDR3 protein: CASRPTSGVHNEQFF
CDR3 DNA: TGTGCCAGCAGACCGACTAGCGGGGTTCACAATGAGCAGTTCTTC

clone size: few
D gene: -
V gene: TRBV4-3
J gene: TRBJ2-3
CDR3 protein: CASSPLAGGSTDTQYF
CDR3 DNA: TGCGCCAGCAGCCCGTTAGCCGGGGGTAGCACAGATACGCAGTATTTT

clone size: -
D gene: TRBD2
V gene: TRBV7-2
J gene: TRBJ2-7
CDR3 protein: CASSPRLAAYEQYF
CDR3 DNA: TGTGCCAGCAGCCCGCGCCTAGCGGCCTACGAGCAGTACTTC

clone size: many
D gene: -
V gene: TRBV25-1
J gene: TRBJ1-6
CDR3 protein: CASSAPLTGNNSPLHF
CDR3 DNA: TGTGCCAGCAGTGCCCCCCTCACAGGGAATAATTCACCCCTCCACTTT

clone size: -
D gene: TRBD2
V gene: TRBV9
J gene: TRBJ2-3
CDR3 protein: CASSSHSGARDTQYF
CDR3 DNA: TGTGCCAGCAGCTCCCATAGCGGGGCAAGGGATACGCAGTATTTT

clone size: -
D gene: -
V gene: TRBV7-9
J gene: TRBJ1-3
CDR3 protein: CASSLGATGNTIYF
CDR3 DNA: TGTGCCAGCAGCTTAGGGGCAACTGGAAACACCATATATTTT

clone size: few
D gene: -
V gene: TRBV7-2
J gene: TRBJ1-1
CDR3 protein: CASSPDGTRRDTEAFF
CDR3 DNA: TGTGCCAGCAGCCCGGACGGAACCCGGAGGGACACTGAAGCTTTCTTT

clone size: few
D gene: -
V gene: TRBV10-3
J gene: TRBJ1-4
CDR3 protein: CAISEAGSNEKLFF
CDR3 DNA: TGTGCCATCAGTGAGGCAGGATCTAATGAAAAACTGTTTTTT

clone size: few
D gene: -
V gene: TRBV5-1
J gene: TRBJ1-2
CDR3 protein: CASSKQAYNYGYTF
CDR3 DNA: TGCGCCAGCAGCAAACAGGCTTATAACTATGGCTACACCTTC

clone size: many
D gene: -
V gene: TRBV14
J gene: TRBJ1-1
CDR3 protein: CASSGTFRAEAFF
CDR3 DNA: TGTGCCAGCAGCGGGACTTTCCGAGCTGAAGCTTTCTTT

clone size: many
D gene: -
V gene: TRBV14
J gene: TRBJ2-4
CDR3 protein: CASSQPGNIQYF
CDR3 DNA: TGTGCCAGCAGCCAGCCGGGGAACATTCAGTACTTC

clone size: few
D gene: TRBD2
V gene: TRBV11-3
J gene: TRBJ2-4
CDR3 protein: CASSLVGLAGSTQQNIQYF
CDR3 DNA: TGTGCCAGCAGCTTAGTTGGACTAGCGGGATCCACCCAGCAAAACATTCAGTACTTC

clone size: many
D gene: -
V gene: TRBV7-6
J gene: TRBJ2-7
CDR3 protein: CASSLNHGGAEQYF
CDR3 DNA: TGTGCCAGCAGCCTAAATCATGGAGGTGCCGAGCAGTACTTC

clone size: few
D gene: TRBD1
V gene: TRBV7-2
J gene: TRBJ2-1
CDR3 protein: CASTGERGQFTHEQFF
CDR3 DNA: TGTGCCAGCACCGGGGAGAGGGGACAGTTCACCCATGAGCAGTTCTTC

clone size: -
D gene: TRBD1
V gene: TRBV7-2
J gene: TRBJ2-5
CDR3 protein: CASSQRGTGGAETQYF
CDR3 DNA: TGTGCCAGCAGCCAGAGAGGGACAGGGGGCGCAGAGACCCAGTACTTC

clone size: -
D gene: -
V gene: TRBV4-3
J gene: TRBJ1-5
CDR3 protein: CASSPQVNGNQPQHF
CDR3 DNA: TGCGCCAGCAGCCCCCAGGTTAACGGCAATCAGCCCCAGCATTTT

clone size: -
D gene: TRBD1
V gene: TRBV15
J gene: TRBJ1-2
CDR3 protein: CATSPGDREYGYTF
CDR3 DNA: TGTGCCACCAGCCCCGGGGACAGGGAGTATGGCTACACCTTC

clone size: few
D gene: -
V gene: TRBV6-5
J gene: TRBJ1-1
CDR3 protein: CASSYEEKTEAFF
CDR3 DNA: TGTGCCAGCAGTTACGAGGAAAAAACTGAAGCTTTCTTT

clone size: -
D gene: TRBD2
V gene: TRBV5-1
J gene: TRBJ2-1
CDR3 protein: CASSTSPLAGGNEQFF
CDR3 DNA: TGCGCCAGCAGCACCTCGCCACTAGCGGGAGGCAATGAGCAGTTCTTC

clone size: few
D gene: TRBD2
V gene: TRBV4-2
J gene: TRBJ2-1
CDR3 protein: CASSQAAGTSSYNEQFF
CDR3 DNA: TGTGCCAGCAGCCAAGCGGCGGGGACTAGCAGTTACAATGAGCAGTTCTTC

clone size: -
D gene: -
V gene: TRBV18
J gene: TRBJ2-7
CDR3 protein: CASSSGTSYEQYF
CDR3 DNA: TGTGCCAGCTCGTCCGGGACTTCCTACGAGCAGTACTTC

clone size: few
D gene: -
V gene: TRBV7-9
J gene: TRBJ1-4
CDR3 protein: CASSLAAAGFEKLFF
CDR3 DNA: TGTGCCAGCAGCTTAGCAGCCGCCGGTTTTGAAAAACTGTTTTTT

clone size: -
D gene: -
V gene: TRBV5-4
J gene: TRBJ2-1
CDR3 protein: CASSSDSNSYNEQFF
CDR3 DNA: TGTGCCAGCAGCTCTGACAGTAATTCCTACAATGAGCAGTTCTTC

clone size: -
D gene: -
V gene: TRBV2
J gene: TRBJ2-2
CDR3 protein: CASSAVPPGSSGELFF
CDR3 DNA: TGTGCCAGCAGTGCTGTCCCCCCGGGTTCTTCCGGGGAGCTGTTTTTT

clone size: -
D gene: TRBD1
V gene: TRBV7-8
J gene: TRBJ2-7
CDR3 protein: CASSPRTGLEQYF
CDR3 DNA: TGTGCCAGCAGCCCCCGGACAGGGCTCGAGCAGTACTTC

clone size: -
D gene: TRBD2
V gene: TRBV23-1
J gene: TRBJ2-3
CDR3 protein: CASSQWVGGASSGTADTQYF
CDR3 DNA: TGCGCCAGCAGTCAATGGGTGGGGGGGGCGTCTAGCGGGACCGCAGATACGCAGTATTTT

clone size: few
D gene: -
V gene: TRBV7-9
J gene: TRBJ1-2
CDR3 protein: CASRFDLAGYGYTF
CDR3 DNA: TGTGCCAGCAGATTTGACTTAGCGGGCTATGGCTACACCTTC